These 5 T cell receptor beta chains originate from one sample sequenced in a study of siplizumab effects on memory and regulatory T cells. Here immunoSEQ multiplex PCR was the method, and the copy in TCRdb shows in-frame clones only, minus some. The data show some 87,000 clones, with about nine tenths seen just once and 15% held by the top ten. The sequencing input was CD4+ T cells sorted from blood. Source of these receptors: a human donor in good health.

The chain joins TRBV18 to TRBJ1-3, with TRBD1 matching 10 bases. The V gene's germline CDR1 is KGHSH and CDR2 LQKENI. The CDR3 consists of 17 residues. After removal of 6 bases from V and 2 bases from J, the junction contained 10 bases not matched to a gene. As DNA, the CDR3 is TGTGCCAGCTCGCGCACAGACAGGGGGCTCACTGGAAACACCATATATTTT. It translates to CASSRTDRGLTGNTIYF.

CDR3 DNA sequence: TGTGCCAGCAGCTTTGGACAGGCCTCCTACGAGCAGTACTTC. Amino acid sequence: CASSFGQASYEQYF. The V gene is TRBV5-4, the J gene TRBJ2-7; TRBD1 agrees at 7 bases. With 2 bases clipped from V and 0 bases from J, the junction kept 2 bases outside the gene matches. The CDR3 length is 14 residues. The germline V gene encodes CDR1 SGHNT and CDR2 YYREEE (reference sequence).

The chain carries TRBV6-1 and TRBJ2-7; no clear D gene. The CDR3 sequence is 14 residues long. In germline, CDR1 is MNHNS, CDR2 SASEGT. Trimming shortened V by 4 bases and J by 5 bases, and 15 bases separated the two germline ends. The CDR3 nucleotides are TGTGCCAGCAGTGCGATGTTAGGTTCCCACGAGCAGTACTTC. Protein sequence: CASSAMLGSHEQYF.

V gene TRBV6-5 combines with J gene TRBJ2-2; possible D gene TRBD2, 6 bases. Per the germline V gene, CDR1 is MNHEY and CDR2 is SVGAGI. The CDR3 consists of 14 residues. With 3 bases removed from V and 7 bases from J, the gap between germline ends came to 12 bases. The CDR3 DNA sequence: TGTGCCAGCAGTTATTGGGAGGTGGGCGGGGAGCTGTTTTTT. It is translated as CASSYWEVGGELFF.

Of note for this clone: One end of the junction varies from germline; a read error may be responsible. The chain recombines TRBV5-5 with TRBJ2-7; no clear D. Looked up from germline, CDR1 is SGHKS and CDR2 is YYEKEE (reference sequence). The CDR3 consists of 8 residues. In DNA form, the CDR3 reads TGTGCCAGCTTAACAGAAGTTTTC. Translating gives CASLTEVF. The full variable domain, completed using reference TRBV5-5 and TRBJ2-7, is DAGVTQSPTHLIKTRGQQVTLRCSPISGHKSVSWYQQVLGQGPQFIFQYYEKEERGRGNFPDRFSARQFPNYSSELNVNALLLGDSALYLCASLTEVFGPGTRLTVT.